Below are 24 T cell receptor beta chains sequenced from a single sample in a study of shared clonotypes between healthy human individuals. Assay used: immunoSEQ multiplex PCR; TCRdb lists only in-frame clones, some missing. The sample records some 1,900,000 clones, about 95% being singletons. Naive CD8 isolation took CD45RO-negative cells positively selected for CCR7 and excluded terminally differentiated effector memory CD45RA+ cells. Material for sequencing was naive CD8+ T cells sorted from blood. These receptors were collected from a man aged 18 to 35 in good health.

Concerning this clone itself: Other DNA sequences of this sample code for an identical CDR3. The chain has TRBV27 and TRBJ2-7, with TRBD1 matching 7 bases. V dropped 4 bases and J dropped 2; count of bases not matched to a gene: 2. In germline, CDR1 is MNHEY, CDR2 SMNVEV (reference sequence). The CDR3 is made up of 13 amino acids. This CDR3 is CASSWDSTYEQYF. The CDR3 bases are TGTGCCAGCAGTTGGGACAGTACCTACGAGCAGTACTTC.

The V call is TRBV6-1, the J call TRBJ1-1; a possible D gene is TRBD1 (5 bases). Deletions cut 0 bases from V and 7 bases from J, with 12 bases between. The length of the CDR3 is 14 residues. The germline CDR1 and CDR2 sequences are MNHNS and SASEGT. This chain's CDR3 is CASSEAPGDLEAFF. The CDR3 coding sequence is TGTGCCAGCAGTGAAGCTCCGGGGGACCTTGAAGCTTTCTTT.

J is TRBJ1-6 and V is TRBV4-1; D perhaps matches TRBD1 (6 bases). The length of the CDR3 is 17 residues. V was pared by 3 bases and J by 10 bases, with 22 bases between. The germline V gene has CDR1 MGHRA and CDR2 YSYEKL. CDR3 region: CASSHAFPGPQGSPLHF. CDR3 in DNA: TGCGCCAGCAGCCACGCCTTTCCCGGGCCTCAGGGGTCACCCCTCCACTTT.

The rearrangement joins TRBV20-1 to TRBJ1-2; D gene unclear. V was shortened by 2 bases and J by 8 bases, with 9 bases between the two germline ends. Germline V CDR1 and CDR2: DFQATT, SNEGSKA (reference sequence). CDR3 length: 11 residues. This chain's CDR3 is CSARHGYGYTF. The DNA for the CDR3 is TGCAGTGCTAGACACGGGTACGGCTACACCTTC.

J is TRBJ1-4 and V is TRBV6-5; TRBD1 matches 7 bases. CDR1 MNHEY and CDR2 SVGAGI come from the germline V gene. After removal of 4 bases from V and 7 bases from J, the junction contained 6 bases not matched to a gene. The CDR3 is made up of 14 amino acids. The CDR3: CASSFMTGSEKLFF. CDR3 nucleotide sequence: TGTGCCAGCAGTTTTATGACAGGGAGTGAAAAACTGTTTTTT.

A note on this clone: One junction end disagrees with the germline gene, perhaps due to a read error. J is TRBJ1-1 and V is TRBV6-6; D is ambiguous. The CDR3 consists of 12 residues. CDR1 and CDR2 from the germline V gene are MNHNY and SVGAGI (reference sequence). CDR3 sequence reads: CASSYGNSEAFF. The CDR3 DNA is TGTGCCAGCAGTTACGGTAACAGTGAAGCTTTCTTT.

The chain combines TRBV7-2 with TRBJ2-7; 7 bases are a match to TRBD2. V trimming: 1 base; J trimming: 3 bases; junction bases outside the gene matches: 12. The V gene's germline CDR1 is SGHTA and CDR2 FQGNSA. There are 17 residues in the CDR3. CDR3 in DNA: TGTGCCAGCAGCTTAGACGGGCGGGGGATGGGATTCTACGAGCAGTACTTC. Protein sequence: CASSLDGRGMGFYEQYF.

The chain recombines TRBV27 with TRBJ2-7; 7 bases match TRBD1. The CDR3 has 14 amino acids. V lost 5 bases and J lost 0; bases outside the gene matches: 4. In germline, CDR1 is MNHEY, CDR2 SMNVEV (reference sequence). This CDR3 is CASSPTGNSYEQYF. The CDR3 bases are TGTGCCAGCAGTCCGACAGGGAACTCCTACGAGCAGTACTTC.

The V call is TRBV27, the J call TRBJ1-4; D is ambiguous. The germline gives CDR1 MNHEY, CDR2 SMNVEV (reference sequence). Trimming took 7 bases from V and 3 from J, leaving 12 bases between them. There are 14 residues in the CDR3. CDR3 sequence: CASNQAGSNEKLFF. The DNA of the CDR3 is TGTGCCAGCAACCAGGCAGGATCTAATGAAAAACTGTTTTTT. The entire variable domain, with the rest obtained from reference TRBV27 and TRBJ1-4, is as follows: EAQVTQNPRYLITVTGKKLTVTCSQNMNHEYMSWYRQDPGLGLRQIYYSMNVEVTDKGDVPEGYKVSRKEKRNFPLILESPSPNQTSLYFCASNQAGSNEKLFFGSGTQLSVL.

Written as DNA, the CDR3 is TGTGCCAGTAGCCCGACAGAATCCTACGAGCAGTACTTC. Its protein product is CASSPTESYEQYF. The genes are TRBV19 and TRBJ2-7; D is possibly TRBD1 (5 bases). The CDR3 covers 13 residues. Germline V gene lookup returns CDR1 LNHDA and CDR2 SQIVND (reference sequence). V lost 6 bases, J lost 1 base, and 10 bases lay in between. Drawing the rest from reference TRBV19 and TRBJ2-7, the complete variable domain is DGGITQSPKYLFRKEGQNVTLSCEQNLNHDAMYWYRQDPGQGLRLIYYSQIVNDFQKGDIAEGYSVSREKKESFPLTVTSAQKNPTAFYLCASSPTESYEQYFGPGTRLTVT.

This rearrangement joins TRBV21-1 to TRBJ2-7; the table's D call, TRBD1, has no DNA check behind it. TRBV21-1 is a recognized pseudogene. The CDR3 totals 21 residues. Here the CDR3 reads CASSRGGQGGWRDSISYEQYF. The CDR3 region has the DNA TGTGCCAGCAGCAGGGGAGGACAGGGCGGGTGGCGAGACTCCATTTCCTACGAGCAGTACTTC.

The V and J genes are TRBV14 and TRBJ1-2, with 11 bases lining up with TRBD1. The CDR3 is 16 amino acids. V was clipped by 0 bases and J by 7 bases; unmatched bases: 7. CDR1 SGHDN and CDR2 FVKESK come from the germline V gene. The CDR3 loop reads CASSQEIGQGAPGYTF. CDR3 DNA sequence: TGTGCCAGCAGCCAAGAGATAGGACAGGGGGCGCCTGGCTACACCTTC.

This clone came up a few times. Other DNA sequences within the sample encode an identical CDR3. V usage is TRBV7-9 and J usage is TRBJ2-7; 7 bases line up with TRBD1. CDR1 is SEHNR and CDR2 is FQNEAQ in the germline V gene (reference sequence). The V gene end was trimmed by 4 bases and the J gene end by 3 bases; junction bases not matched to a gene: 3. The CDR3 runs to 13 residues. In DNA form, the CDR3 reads TGTGCCAGCAGCTCCCGGGACAGCTACGAGCAGTACTTC. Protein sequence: CASSSRDSYEQYF.

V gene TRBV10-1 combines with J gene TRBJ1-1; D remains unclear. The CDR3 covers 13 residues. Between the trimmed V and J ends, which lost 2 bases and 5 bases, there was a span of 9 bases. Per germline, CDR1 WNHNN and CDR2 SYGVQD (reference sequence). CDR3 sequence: CASSEGAATEAFF. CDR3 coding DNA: TGCGCCAGCAGTGAGGGAGCAGCTACTGAAGCTTTCTTT.

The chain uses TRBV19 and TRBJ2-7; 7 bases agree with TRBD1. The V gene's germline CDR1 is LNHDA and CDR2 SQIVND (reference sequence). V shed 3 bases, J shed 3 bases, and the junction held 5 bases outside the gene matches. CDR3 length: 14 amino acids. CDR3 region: CASSIGQDFYEQYF. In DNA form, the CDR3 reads TGTGCCAGTAGTATCGGACAGGACTTCTACGAGCAGTACTTC.

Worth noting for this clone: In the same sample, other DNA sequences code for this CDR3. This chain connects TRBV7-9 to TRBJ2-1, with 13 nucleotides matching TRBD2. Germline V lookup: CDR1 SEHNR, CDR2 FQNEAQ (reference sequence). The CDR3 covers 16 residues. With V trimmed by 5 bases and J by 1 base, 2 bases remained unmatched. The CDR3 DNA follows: TGTGCCAGCAGCCTGGGACTAGCGGGATCCTACAATGAGCAGTTCTTC. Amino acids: CASSLGLAGSYNEQFF.

The CDR3 nucleotides read TGTGCCAGCAGTGGACATCGGCGGCAGAGCAGCTCTGGAAACACCATATATTTT. Its translation: CASSGHRRQSSSGNTIYF. The chain carries TRBV6-1 and TRBJ1-3; D not resolved. The CDR3 spans 18 residues. From germline, CDR1 is MNHNS and CDR2 SASEGT. V was pared by 4 bases and J by 0 bases, with 19 bases between.

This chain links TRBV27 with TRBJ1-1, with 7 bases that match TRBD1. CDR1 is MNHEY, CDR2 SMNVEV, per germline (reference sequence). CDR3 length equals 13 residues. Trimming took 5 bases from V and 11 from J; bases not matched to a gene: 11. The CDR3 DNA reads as TGTGCCAGCAGTCCCGAGTTCAGGGGGGACGCTTTCTTT. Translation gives CASSPEFRGDAFF.

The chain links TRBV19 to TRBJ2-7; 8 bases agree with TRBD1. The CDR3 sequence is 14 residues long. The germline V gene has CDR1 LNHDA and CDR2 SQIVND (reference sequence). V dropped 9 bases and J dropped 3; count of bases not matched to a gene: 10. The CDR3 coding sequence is TGTGCCAGCGGCGGGACAGGCTCCGACTACGAGCAGTACTTC. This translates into CASGGTGSDYEQYF.

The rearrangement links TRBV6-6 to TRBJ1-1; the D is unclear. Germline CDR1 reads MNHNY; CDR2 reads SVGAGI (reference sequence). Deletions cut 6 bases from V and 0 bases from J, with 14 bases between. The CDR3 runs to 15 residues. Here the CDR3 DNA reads TGTGCCAGCAGCGAGATGGTGGGAGTGAACACTGAAGCTTTCTTT. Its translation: CASSEMVGVNTEAFF.

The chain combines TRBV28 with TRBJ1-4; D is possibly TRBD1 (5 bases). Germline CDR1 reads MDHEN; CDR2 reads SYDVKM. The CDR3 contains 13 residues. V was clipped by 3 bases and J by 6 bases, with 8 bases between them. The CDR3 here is CASSFGGDEKLFF. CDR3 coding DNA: TGTGCCAGCAGTTTCGGAGGGGATGAAAAACTGTTTTTT.

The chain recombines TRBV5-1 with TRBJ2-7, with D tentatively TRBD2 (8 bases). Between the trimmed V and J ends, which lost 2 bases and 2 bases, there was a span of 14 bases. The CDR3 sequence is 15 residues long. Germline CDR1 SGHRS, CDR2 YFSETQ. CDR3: CASSFGRDSTYEQYF. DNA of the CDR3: TGCGCCAGCAGCTTCGGGAGGGACAGCACCTACGAGCAGTACTTC.

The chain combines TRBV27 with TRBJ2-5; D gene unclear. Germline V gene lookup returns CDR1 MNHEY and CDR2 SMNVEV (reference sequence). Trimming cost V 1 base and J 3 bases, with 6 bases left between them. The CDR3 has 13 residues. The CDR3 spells CASSLWPEETQYF. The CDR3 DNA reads TGTGCCAGCAGTTTATGGCCAGAAGAGACCCAGTACTTC.

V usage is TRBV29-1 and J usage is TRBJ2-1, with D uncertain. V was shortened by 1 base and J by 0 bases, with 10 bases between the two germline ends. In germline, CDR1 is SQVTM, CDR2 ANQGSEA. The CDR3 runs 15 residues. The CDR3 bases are TGCAGCGTTGAAGTTTGGGGAAGCTCCTACAATGAGCAGTTCTTC. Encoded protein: CSVEVWGSSYNEQFF.